This T cell receptor beta chain appears in the sequencing data of a study of OX40 agonist ivuxolimab in advanced cancers. The wider study: With ivuxolimab, an agonistic anti-OX40 (CD134) antibody, patients were treated. Of the participants, under 50% had some prior anti-PD-1, anti-PD-L1 or anti-CTLA-4 therapy, which was allowed.

A remark on this clone: The antigen remains undetermined.

Clones were read by immunoSEQ multiplex PCR, and TCRdb kept only the in-frame ones, dropping some. The sample lists 65,000 to 95,000 clones, 84% occurring once. V shed 5 bases and J shed 3 bases, with 10 bases lying between them. The V gene's germline CDR1 is SGHTA and CDR2 FQGNSA. This CDR3 region has 13 residues. Findings of the study overall: Expanded clones were, on average, more numerous among CD8+ T cells than CD4+.

The TCR sequence derives from an adult with an advanced solid tumor such as melanoma, head and neck, liver or kidney cancer. The V and J genes are TRBV7-2 and TRBJ2-5, with D perhaps matching TRBD1 (5 bases). Specimen: CD4+ or CD8+ T cells sorted from blood, collected in a trial of the OX40 agonist ivuxolimab. In DNA, the CDR3 is TGTGCCAGCAGCATGCTCAGGGAAGAGACCCAGTACTTC. Protein sequence: CASSMLREETQYF. Combining the CDR3 with reference TRBV7-2 and TRBJ2-5 gives the whole variable domain GAGVSQSPSNKVTEKGKDVELRCDPISGHTALYWYRQSLGQGLEFLIYFQGNSAPDKSGLPSDRFSAERTGGSVSTLTIQRTQQEDSAVYLCASSMLREETQYFGPGTRLLVL.